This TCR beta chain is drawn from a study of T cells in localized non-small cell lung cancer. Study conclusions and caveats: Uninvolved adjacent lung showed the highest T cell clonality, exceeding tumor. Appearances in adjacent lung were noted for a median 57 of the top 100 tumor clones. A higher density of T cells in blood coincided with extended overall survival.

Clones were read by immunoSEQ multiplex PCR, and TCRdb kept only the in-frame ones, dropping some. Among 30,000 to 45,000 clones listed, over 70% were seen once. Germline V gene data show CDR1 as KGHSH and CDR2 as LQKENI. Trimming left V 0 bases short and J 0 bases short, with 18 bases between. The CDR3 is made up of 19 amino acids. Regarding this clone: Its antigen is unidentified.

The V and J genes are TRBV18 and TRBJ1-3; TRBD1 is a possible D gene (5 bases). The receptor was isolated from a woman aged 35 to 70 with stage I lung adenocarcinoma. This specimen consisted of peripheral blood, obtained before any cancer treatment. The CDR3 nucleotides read TGTGCCAGCTCACCACCAGGGGAACAGGACCAAGGCTCTGGAAACACCATATATTTT. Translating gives CASSPPGEQDQGSGNTIYF.